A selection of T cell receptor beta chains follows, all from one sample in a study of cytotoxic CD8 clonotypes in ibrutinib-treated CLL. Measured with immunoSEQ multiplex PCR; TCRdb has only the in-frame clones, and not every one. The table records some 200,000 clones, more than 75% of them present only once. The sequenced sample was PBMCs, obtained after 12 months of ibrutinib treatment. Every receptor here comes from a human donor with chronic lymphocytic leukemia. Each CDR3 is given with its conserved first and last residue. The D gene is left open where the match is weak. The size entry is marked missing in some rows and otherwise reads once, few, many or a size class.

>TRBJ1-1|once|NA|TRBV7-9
CASSYGDTEAFF
TGTGCCAGCAGTTACGGGGACACTGAAGCTTTCTTT
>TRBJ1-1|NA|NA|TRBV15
CATSSKVEKNTEAFF
TGTGCCACCAGCAGCAAGGTCGAAAAGAACACTGAAGCTTTCTTT
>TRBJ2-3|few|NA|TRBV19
CASRVAGADTQYF
TGTGCCAGTAGAGTAGCAGGGGCAGATACGCAGTATTTT
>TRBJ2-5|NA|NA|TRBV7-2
CASSLMGETQYF
TGTGCCAGCAGCTTAATGGGCGAGACCCAGTACTTC
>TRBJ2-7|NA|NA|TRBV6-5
CATGDLRASGEQYF
TGTGCCACCGGGGACCTGCGAGCTTCCGGGGAGCAGTACTTC
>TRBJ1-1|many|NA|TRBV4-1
CASSQTWVREDTEAFF
TGCGCCAGCAGCCAGACATGGGTACGTGAGGACACTGAAGCTTTCTTT
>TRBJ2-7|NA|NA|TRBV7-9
CASSLINSYEQYF
TGTGCCAGCAGCTTGATCAACTCCTACGAGCAGTACTTC
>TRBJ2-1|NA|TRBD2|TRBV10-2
CASSELAGKQFF
TGCGCCAGCAGTGAACTAGCGGGGAAACAGTTCTTC
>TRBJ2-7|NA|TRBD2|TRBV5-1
CASSGGVSSYEQYF
TGCGCCAGCAGCGGGGGGGTTAGCTCCTACGAGCAGTACTTC
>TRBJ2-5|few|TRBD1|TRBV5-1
CASSPQPGGLETQYF
TGCGCCAGCAGCCCGCAGCCAGGGGGCTTAGAGACCCAGTACTTC